This entry is about one T cell receptor beta chain. Its antigen is as yet unknown. The data were taken from a study of blood T cells in healthy people across ages. General study results and limits: The lack of PBMC sorting stopped any conclusive naive versus antigen-experienced comparison. CMV infection status of these donors was not known.

Researchers isolated at least 6 million PBMCs per sample. Trimming cost V 7 bases and J 2 bases, with 11 bases left between them. The CDR3 covers 12 residues. Germline assignment: CDR1 SQVTM and CDR2 ANQGSEA. Then a second PCR, running roughly 7 to 11 cycles, was carried out with a sample-barcoded 5' primer and a J-beta primer mix. Each TCR beta cDNA got a 12-nucleotide random molecular identifier. TCRdb ran MiXCR on the 5' RACE reads and lists one entry per CDR3 protein. This sample yields some 880,000 distinct CDR3 sequences, of which about 34% are seen a single time; over 10% belongs to the top ten.

The clonotype originates from a man aged 18 to 29 in good health. The chain recombines TRBV29-1 with TRBJ1-1; D possibly corresponds to TRBD1 (6 bases). The sequencing input was blood. The CDR3 nucleotides are TGCAGCGGCGACAGGTTAAACACTGAAGCTTTCTTT. This translates into CSGDRLNTEAFF.